This record covers a single T cell receptor (beta chain). V was pared by 5 bases and J by 7 bases, with 18 bases of the junction left unmatched. The CDR3 covers 18 residues. Germline values: CDR1 SEHNR, CDR2 FQNEAQ (reference sequence). TCRdb called the RT-PCR reads again in MiXCR, with one record for every CDR3 protein. The table shows 650,000 to 800,000 distinct CDR3 sequences, with more than 13% occurring only once. The rearrangement uses TRBV7-9 and TRBJ2-1; 9 bases agree with TRBD2. Sequenced sample: memory CD4+ T cells from blood. This receptor was obtained from a female donor in good health, serving as a healthy control. Here the CDR3 reads CASSPSLVEREARNEQFF. Written as DNA, the CDR3 is TGTGCCAGCAGCCCGTCTCTGGTGGAGCGGGAGGCCCGGAATGAGCAGTTCTTC.